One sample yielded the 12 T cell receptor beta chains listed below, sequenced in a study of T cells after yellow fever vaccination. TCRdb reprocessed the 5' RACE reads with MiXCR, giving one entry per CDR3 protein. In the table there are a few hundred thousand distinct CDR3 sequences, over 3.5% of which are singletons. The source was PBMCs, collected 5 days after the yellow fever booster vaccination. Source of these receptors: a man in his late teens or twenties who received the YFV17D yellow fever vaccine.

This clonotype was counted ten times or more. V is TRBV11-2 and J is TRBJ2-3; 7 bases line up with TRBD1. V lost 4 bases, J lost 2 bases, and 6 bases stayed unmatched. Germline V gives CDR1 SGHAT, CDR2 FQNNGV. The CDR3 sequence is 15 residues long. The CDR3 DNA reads TGTGCCAGCAGCTCCTGGGACAGCTCCACAGATACGCAGTATTTT. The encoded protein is CASSSWDSSTDTQYF.

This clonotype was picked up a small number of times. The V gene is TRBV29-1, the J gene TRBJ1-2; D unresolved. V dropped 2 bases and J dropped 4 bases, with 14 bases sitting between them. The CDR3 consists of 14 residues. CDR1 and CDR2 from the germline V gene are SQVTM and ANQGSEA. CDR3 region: CSVEQGGNVYGYTF. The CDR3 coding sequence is TGCAGCGTTGAACAAGGTGGTAACGTCTATGGCTACACCTTC.

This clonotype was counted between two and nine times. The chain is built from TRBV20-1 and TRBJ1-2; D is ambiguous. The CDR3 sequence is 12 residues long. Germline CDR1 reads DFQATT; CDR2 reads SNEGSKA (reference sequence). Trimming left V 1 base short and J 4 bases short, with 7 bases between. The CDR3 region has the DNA TGCAGTGCTAGAGTCATCAGCTATGGCTACACCTTC. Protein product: CSARVISYGYTF.

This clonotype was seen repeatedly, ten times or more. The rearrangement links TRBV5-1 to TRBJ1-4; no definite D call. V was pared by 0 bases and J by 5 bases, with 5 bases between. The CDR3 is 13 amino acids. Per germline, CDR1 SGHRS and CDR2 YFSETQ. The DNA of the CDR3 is TGCGCCAGCAGCTTGGGGACGAATGAAAAACTGTTTTTT. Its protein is CASSLGTNEKLFF.

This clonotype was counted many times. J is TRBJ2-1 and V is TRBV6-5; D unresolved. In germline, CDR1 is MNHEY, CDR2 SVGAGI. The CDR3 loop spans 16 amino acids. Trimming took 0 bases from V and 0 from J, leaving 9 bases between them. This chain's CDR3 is CASSYSELSSYNEQFF. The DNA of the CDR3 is TGTGCCAGCAGTTACTCCGAGCTATCCTCCTACAATGAGCAGTTCTTC.

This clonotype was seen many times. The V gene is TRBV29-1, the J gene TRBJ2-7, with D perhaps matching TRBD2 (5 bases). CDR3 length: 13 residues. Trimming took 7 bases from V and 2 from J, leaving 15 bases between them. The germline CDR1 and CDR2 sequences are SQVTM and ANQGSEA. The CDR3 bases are TGCAGCGCTGGAGCGGAGCGCCCCTACGAGCAGTACTTC. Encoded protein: CSAGAERPYEQYF.

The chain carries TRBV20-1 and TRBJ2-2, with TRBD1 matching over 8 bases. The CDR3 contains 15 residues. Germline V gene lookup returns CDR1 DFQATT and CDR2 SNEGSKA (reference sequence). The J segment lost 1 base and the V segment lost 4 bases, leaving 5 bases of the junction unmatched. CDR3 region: CSATSGGGNTGELFF. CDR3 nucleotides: TGCAGTGCTACGTCAGGGGGCGGGAACACCGGGGAGCTGTTTTTT.

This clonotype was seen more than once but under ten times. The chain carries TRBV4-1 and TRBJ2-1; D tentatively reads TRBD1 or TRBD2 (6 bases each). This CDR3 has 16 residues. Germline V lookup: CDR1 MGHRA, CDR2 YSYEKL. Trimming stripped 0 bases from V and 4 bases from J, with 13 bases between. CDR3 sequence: CASSQDRGDRYNEQFF. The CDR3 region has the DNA TGCGCCAGCAGCCAAGATAGGGGGGATAGGTACAATGAGCAGTTCTTC.

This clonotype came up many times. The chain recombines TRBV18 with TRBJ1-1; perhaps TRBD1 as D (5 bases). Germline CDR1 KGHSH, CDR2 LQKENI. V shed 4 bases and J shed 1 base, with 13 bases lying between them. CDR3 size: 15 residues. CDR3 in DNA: TGTGCCAGCTCACGCATACAGGATGAGAACACTGAAGCTTTCTTT. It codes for CASSRIQDENTEAFF.

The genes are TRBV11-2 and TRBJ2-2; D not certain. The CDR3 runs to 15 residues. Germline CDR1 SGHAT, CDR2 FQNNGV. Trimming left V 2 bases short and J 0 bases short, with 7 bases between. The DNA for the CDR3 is TGTGCCAGCAGCTTATCCCTCGCGAACACCGGGGAGCTGTTTTTT. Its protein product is CASSLSLANTGELFF.

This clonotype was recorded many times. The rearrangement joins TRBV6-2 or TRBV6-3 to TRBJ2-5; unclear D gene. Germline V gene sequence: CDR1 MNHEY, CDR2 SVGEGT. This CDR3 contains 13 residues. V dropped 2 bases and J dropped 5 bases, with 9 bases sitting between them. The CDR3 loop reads CASSYNFGETQYF. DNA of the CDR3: TGTGCCAGCAGTTACAACTTCGGGGAGACCCAGTACTTC.

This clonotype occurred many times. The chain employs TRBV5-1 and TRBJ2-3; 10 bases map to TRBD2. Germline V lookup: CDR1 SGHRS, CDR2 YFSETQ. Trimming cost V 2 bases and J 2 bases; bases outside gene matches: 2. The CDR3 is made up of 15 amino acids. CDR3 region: CASSFSGGPTDTQYF. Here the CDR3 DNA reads TGCGCCAGCAGCTTTAGCGGGGGGCCCACAGATACGCAGTATTTT. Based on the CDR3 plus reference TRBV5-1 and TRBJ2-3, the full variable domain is KAGVTQTPRYLIKTRGQQVTLSCSPISGHRSVSWYQQTPGQGLQFLFEYFSETQRNKGNFPGRFSGRQFSNSRSEMNVSTLELGDSALYLCASSFSGGPTDTQYFGPGTRLTVL.